One sample yielded the 13 T cell receptor beta chains listed below, sequenced in a study of T cells in Graves' hyperthyroidism and ophthalmopathy. The investigators amplified TCR beta CDR3 regions from RNA transcripts. In the first-round RT-PCR of the TCR CDR3, the HTBI primer set was used. One entry per CDR3 protein, called by TCRdb with MiXCR from the multiplex PCR reads. The sample gives 300,000 to 350,000 distinct CDR3 sequences, roughly 17% of which show up once; 33% is in the top ten. Sequencing was done on a sample of blood. The source is a man in his thirties or forties with Graves' hyperthyroidism.

This clonotype was seen repeatedly, ten times or more. This chain links TRBV30 with TRBJ1-1, with unresolved D. The CDR3 length is 13 residues. Germline loops: CDR1 GTSNPN, CDR2 SVGIG (reference sequence). V lost 4 bases and J lost 1, with 10 bases in between. The CDR3 DNA follows: TGTGCCTGGAACGGTGACTCGAACACTGAAGCTTTCTTT. As protein: CAWNGDSNTEAFF.

This rearrangement joins TRBV30 to TRBJ2-2; unclear D gene. This CDR3 region has 12 residues. Trimming pared 3 bases from V and 5 bases from J, leaving 7 bases between. The germline V gene has CDR1 GTSNPN and CDR2 SVGIG (reference sequence). The CDR3 loop is CAWRGITGELFF. CDR3 DNA: TGTGCCTGGAGAGGGATAACCGGGGAGCTGTTTTTT.

This clonotype showed up just a few times. V gene TRBV29-1 combines with J gene TRBJ2-5; no clear D. Germline values: CDR1 SQVTM, CDR2 ANQGSEA. This CDR3 region has 12 residues. V gave up 1 base and J gave up 7 bases, with 10 bases separating them. The CDR3 nucleotides read TGCAGCGTTGAAGTGAGGACGTGGACCCAGTACTTC. It specifies CSVEVRTWTQYF.

About this clonotype: A much larger clone is a single base away; this may be a read error. The gene calls are TRBV6-1 and TRBJ2-3; D is possibly TRBD2 (5 bases). The CDR3 length is 15 residues. Germline CDR1 MNHNS, CDR2 SASEGT. V lost 2 bases to trimming and J lost 14 bases, with 23 bases between them. The CDR3 loop reads CASSERGDFRVARYF. The CDR3 DNA follows: TGTGCCAGCAGTGAACGGGGTGATTTTCGGGTGGCGCGGTATTTT.

Ten or more counts support this clonotype. The V call is TRBV2, the J call TRBJ2-7; no definite D call. This CDR3 has 13 amino acids. CDR1 and CDR2 from the germline V gene are SNHLY and FYNNEI. Between the trimmed V and J ends, which lost 7 bases and 3 bases, there was a span of 13 bases. This CDR3 is CASTPLVFYEQYF. The CDR3 DNA sequence: TGTGCCAGCACCCCTCTAGTATTCTACGAGCAGTACTTC.

This clonotype was counted ten times or more. This chain connects TRBV7-8 to TRBJ1-1; 7 positions match TRBD1. The CDR3 contains 15 residues. With 5 bases clipped from V and 6 bases from J, the junction kept 12 bases outside the gene matches. Germline CDR1 reads SGHVS; CDR2 reads FQNEAQ. The CDR3 nucleotides read TGTGCCAGCAGCCCGCGACAGGGAGGGCCACCTGAAGCTTTCTTT. Translated: CASSPRQGGPPEAFF.

This clonotype came up a few times. This clone may be a read error of a much larger clone one base away. V usage is TRBV30 and J usage is TRBJ2-1, with 7 bases lining up with TRBD2. The germline V gene has CDR1 GTSNPN and CDR2 SVGIG (reference sequence). The CDR3 consists of 13 residues. V shed 3 bases and J 12 bases; nucleotides not matched to a gene: 11. CDR3 DNA: TGTGCCTGGAGCCCTGGGAGGGCCATACGGCAGTTCTTC. Residues: CAWSPGRAIRQFF.

The chain recombines TRBV19 with TRBJ1-2; D might be TRBD1 (5 bases). The CDR3 is made up of 14 amino acids. CDR1 and CDR2 from the germline V gene are LNHDA and SQIVND (reference sequence). With 4 bases removed from V and 4 bases from J, the gap between germline ends came to 13 bases. In DNA form, the CDR3 reads TGTGCCAGTAGTAAGGGGTTAGGTTCCTATGGCTACACCTTC. Its translation: CASSKGLGSYGYTF.

This sequence joins TRBV19 and TRBJ1-5; no reliable D call. This CDR3 region has 17 residues. Germline loops: CDR1 LNHDA, CDR2 SQIVND (reference sequence). The germline V and J ends were trimmed by 7 bases and 0 bases, with 19 bases remaining between them. The CDR3, as DNA: TGTGCCAGTAACGGACGGCCCGGCGCATATAGCAATCAGCCCCAGCATTTT. It codes for CASNGRPGAYSNQPQHF.

Many counts were recorded for this clonotype. This chain joins TRBV5-1 and TRBJ2-1; 7 bases are shared with TRBD2. The CDR3 has 15 residues. Germline values: CDR1 SGHRS, CDR2 YFSETQ. J lost 9 bases, V lost 3 bases, and 12 bases had no gene match. The CDR3 region has the DNA TGCGCCAGCAGCTCGCTAGCGGTCCAGGATGGTGAGCAGTTCTTC. Its protein is CASSSLAVQDGEQFF.

The V gene is TRBV5-5, the J gene TRBJ2-1; 9 nucleotides line up with TRBD2. The CDR3 totals 17 residues. J was trimmed by 9 bases and V by 0 bases; bases with no gene match: 13. Germline V gene lookup returns CDR1 SGHKS and CDR2 YYEKEE (reference sequence). DNA for the CDR3: TGTGCCAGCAGCTTGGGGAGGTGGGTAGCGGGAGCGATTGAGCAGTTCTTC. Translating it yields CASSLGRWVAGAIEQFF.

With respect to this clonotype: A much larger clone lies a single base off, so this may be a read error. The V gene is TRBV28, the J gene TRBJ2-1; the D is unclear. Germline CDR1 is MDHEN and CDR2 is SYDVKM. The CDR3 spans 15 residues. The CDR3 region is CASSLGSVRYDEQFF. CDR3 in DNA: TGTGCCAGCAGTTTGGGGTCCGTCCGCTACGATGAGCAGTTCTTC.

In this sample, this clonotype turned up many times. This sequence joins TRBV5-1 and TRBJ2-7; TRBD2 matches 11 bases. Germline assignment: CDR1 SGHRS and CDR2 YFSETQ. J gave up 4 bases and V 3 bases, and 6 bases lay outside the gene matches. This CDR3 has 15 amino acids. CDR3 region: CASSSGLAEGYEQYF. The CDR3 DNA is TGCGCCAGCAGCTCGGGACTAGCGGAGGGGTACGAGCAGTACTTC.